This note documents a single T cell receptor (beta chain) sequence. The data were taken from a study of blood T cell repertoires in COVID-19. This CDR3 spans 15 amino acids. Germline V lookup: CDR1 SGDLS, CDR2 YYNGEE. The V gene lost 0 bases and the J gene lost 1 base, with 11 bases spanning the gap. Clones were read by immunoSEQ multiplex PCR, and TCRdb kept only the in-frame ones, dropping some. The sample carries under 200,000 clones, around four fifths recorded once. Sequenced sample: peripheral blood. The chain has TRBV9 and TRBJ2-7; D gene ambiguous. The sequence was obtained from a woman of 80 years or more with active or convalescent COVID-19. This CDR3 is CASSVGDTVSYEQYF. In DNA form, the CDR3 reads TGTGCCAGCAGCGTAGGAGACACGGTATCCTACGAGCAGTACTTC.